The 7 T cell receptor beta chains in this list originate from one sample, sequenced in a study of T cells in Graves' hyperthyroidism and ophthalmopathy. Amplified regions were TCR beta CDR3 sequences from RNA transcripts. The HTBI primer set was used in a first-round RT-PCR of the TCR CDR3. TCRdb re-analysed the multiplex PCR reads in MiXCR, keeping a single row per CDR3 protein. In the table there are 530,000 or so distinct CDR3 sequences, roughly 18% of which are singletons. The specimen was blood. The receptors shown here come from a woman under 30 with Graves' ophthalmopathy.

This clonotype appeared many times. This chain connects TRBV7-9 to TRBJ1-1, with D perhaps TRBD1 (6 bases). Trimming stripped 5 bases from V and 7 bases from J, with 20 bases between. CDR1 and CDR2 (germline): SEHNR, FQNEAQ (reference sequence). This CDR3 is built from 15 residues. The CDR3 nucleotides read TGTGCCAGCAGCCTGGGACATCGGCCGGCTCTTGAAGCTTTCTTT. Residues: CASSLGHRPALEAFF.

The chain couples TRBV4-3 to TRBJ1-2; D gene ambiguous. The CDR3 totals 14 residues. Germline lookup yields CDR1 LGHNA and CDR2 YSLEER. Trimming left V 1 base short and J 8 bases short, with 14 bases between. Here the CDR3 reads CASSQGTAGVGYTF. DNA for the CDR3: TGCGCCAGCAGCCAAGGGACTGCCGGAGTCGGCTACACCTTC.

In this sample, this clonotype turned up many times. The chain uses TRBV6-2 or TRBV6-3 and TRBJ1-1; D gene uncertain. The CDR3 contains 16 residues. Trimming shortened V by 0 bases and J by 8 bases, and 19 bases separated the two germline ends. Per the germline V gene, CDR1 is MNHEY and CDR2 is SVGEGT. The CDR3 region has the DNA TGTGCCAGCAGTTACTCGATTAGTACCACCCTCCCCGAAGCTTTCTTT. Translated: CASSYSISTTLPEAFF.

The J gene is TRBJ2-1, the V gene TRBV9; D is perhaps TRBD2 (5 bases). The CDR3 has 13 residues. Trimming shortened V by 0 bases and J by 5 bases, and 6 bases separated the two germline ends. Germline CDR1 SGDLS, CDR2 YYNGEE. CDR3 in amino acids: CASSVDGDNEQFF. Here the CDR3 DNA reads TGTGCCAGCAGCGTAGACGGGGACAATGAGCAGTTCTTC.

This clonotype was counted ten times or more. The chain carries TRBV18 and TRBJ1-1; a weak D match, TRBD1 (5 bases). The length of the CDR3 is 15 residues. The V and J ends lost 4 bases and 3 bases respectively, with 15 bases between them. CDR1 and CDR2 from the germline V gene are KGHSH and LQKENI. The chain's CDR3 is CASSRSWGRDTEAFF. CDR3 sequence (DNA): TGTGCCAGCTCACGGTCATGGGGCAGGGACACTGAAGCTTTCTTT. Complete variable domain (other parts from reference TRBV18 and TRBJ1-1): NAGVMQNPRHLVRRRGQEARLRCSPMKGHSHVYWYRQLPEEGLKFMVYLQKENIIDESGMPKERFSAEFPKEGPSILRIQQVVRGDSAAYFCASSRSWGRDTEAFFGQGTRLTVV.

This clonotype was observed a handful of times. The chain employs TRBV4-1 and TRBJ2-7; 10 bases fit TRBD1. This CDR3 spans 16 amino acids. V lost 3 bases and J lost 2; bases outside the gene matches: 7. Germline V lookup: CDR1 MGHRA, CDR2 YSYEKL. The CDR3 protein is CASSHGQGGGTYEQYF. Here the CDR3 DNA reads TGCGCCAGCAGCCACGGACAGGGGGGAGGAACCTACGAGCAGTACTTC.

The rearrangement joins TRBV29-1 to TRBJ1-2, with 7 bases lining up with TRBD1. With 4 bases clipped from V and 3 bases from J, the junction kept 8 bases outside the gene matches. The length of the CDR3 is 14 residues. Germline loops: CDR1 SQVTM, CDR2 ANQGSEA. The DNA of the CDR3 is TGCAGCGTTGTTTCGGAGGGGGCCTACTATGGCTACACCTTC. Translation: CSVVSEGAYYGYTF.